These T cell receptor beta chains were read from a single sample in a study of blood T cell repertoires in COVID-19. The protocol was immunoSEQ multiplex PCR, while the TCRdb copy is restricted to in-frame clones and leaves out a portion. The sample holds 250,000 to 350,000 clones; roughly 90% are singletons and the top ten take about 2.5%. The sequencing sample was made of peripheral blood. The origin of the receptors is a man aged 18 to 35 with active or convalescent COVID-19. Each CDR3 is given without its conserved first and last residue.

J gene,V gene,CDR3 protein
TRBJ1-3,TRBV14,ASSRVGAKNTIY
TRBJ1-1,TRBV19,ASSMPGGTEAF
TRBJ2-1,TRBV7-8,ASSGRLVPYNEQF
TRBJ2-3,TRBV7-9,ASSPSITQY
TRBJ2-3,TRBV23-1,ASSLTRTSERDTDTQY
TRBJ2-7,TRBV11-2,ASSPRGRTY
TRBJ1-1,TRBV13,ASSSGHNQGAF
TRBJ1-5,TRBV28,ASSSEVNQPQH
TRBJ2-5,TRBV7-9,ASSHERDRETQY
TRBJ1-1,TRBV3-1/TRBV3-2,ASSLFGDKAF
TRBJ2-1,TRBV1,TSSRWKRPNEQF
TRBJ1-5,TRBV28,ASSPDRFNQPQH
TRBJ1-2,TRBV19,ASSASGLANYGYT
TRBJ1-2,TRBV9,ASSVGTRGYT
TRBJ1-1,TRBV5-1,ASSPNRGRTEAF
TRBJ1-2,TRBV11-2,ASSLVPGQGDYGYT
TRBJ2-2,TRBV27,ASSLAGLTGELF
TRBJ2-7,TRBV11-2,ASSLEPGGTYEQY
TRBJ1-1,TRBV5-6,ASSLATVPNTEAF
TRBJ1-5,TRBV27,ASSPNSSDQPQH
TRBJ2-5,TRBV25-1,ASSDDRGPGETQY
TRBJ2-7,TRBV7-2,ASSLQGGASYEQY
TRBJ2-5,TRBV19,ASSINPGTGSETQY
TRBJ2-1,TRBV10-1,ASSDGLAGGHLGYNEQF
TRBJ2-2,TRBV27,ASSLSSGGHGAGELF
TRBJ1-1,TRBV27,ASSSSTGFTEAF
TRBJ2-7,TRBV6-6,ASSHPGQGTDEQY
TRBJ1-6,TRBV2,ASRPGTGSSPLH
TRBJ1-2,TRBV19,ATRYSSQANYGYT
TRBJ2-1,TRBV11-2,ASSAVTGMLLGEQF
TRBJ1-5,TRBV15,ATSPRSGISQPQH
TRBJ1-3,TRBV7-9,ASRHGTGVNTIY
TRBJ2-7,TRBV7-8,ASIPGLGVREQY
TRBJ2-3,TRBV11-2,ASSFPTGGSSTDTQY
TRBJ1-2,TRBV11-2,ASSLEERGLGYT
TRBJ2-1,TRBV27,ASSLGQNNEQF